One T cell receptor (beta chain) is described in this entry. Its antigen is unidentified. TCRdb keeps only in-frame clones here, not all; method: immunoSEQ multiplex PCR. The table shows 85,000 to 95,000 clones, with approximately 96% occurring only once. These data originate in a study of cytomegalovirus exposure and HLA in healthy donors. Study results and limitations: Reports credit the classifier with highly specific, highly sensitive diagnosis of cytomegalovirus status.

The length of the CDR3 is 15 residues. CDR1 SGDLS and CDR2 YYNGEE come from the germline V gene. Trimming cost V 3 bases and J 4 bases; bases outside gene matches: 9. This receptor was obtained from a man aged 18 to 29 in good health and CMV-seronegative. The material sequenced was PBMCs. V gene TRBV9 combines with J gene TRBJ1-1, with 7 nucleotides matching TRBD1. The CDR3, as DNA: TGTGCCAGCAGCGGCCCGCCGACAGGGAGCACTGAAGCTTTCTTT. Protein: CASSGPPTGSTEAFF.